This T cell receptor beta chain emerged from a study of technical replicates of blood from a handful of donors. The protocol was immunoSEQ multiplex PCR, while the TCRdb copy is restricted to in-frame clones and leaves out a portion. The sample has 55,000 to 75,000 clones, just under 95% seen once; the top ten hold around 3%. Germline loops: CDR1 SEHNR, CDR2 FQNEAQ (reference sequence). The CDR3 is made up of 15 amino acids. V was cut by 4 bases and J by 3 bases, with 16 bases left in between. This clone was counted once. The receptor was isolated from a human donor in good health. Some clones in this sample may be carry-over from other donors' samples. Material for sequencing was PBMCs. The chain has TRBV7-9 and TRBJ2-7, with D perhaps matching TRBD1 (5 bases). The CDR3 nucleotides read TGTGCCAGCAGCTCCCCTCGACAACAGGTCTACGAGCAGTACTTC. Protein sequence: CASSSPRQQVYEQYF.